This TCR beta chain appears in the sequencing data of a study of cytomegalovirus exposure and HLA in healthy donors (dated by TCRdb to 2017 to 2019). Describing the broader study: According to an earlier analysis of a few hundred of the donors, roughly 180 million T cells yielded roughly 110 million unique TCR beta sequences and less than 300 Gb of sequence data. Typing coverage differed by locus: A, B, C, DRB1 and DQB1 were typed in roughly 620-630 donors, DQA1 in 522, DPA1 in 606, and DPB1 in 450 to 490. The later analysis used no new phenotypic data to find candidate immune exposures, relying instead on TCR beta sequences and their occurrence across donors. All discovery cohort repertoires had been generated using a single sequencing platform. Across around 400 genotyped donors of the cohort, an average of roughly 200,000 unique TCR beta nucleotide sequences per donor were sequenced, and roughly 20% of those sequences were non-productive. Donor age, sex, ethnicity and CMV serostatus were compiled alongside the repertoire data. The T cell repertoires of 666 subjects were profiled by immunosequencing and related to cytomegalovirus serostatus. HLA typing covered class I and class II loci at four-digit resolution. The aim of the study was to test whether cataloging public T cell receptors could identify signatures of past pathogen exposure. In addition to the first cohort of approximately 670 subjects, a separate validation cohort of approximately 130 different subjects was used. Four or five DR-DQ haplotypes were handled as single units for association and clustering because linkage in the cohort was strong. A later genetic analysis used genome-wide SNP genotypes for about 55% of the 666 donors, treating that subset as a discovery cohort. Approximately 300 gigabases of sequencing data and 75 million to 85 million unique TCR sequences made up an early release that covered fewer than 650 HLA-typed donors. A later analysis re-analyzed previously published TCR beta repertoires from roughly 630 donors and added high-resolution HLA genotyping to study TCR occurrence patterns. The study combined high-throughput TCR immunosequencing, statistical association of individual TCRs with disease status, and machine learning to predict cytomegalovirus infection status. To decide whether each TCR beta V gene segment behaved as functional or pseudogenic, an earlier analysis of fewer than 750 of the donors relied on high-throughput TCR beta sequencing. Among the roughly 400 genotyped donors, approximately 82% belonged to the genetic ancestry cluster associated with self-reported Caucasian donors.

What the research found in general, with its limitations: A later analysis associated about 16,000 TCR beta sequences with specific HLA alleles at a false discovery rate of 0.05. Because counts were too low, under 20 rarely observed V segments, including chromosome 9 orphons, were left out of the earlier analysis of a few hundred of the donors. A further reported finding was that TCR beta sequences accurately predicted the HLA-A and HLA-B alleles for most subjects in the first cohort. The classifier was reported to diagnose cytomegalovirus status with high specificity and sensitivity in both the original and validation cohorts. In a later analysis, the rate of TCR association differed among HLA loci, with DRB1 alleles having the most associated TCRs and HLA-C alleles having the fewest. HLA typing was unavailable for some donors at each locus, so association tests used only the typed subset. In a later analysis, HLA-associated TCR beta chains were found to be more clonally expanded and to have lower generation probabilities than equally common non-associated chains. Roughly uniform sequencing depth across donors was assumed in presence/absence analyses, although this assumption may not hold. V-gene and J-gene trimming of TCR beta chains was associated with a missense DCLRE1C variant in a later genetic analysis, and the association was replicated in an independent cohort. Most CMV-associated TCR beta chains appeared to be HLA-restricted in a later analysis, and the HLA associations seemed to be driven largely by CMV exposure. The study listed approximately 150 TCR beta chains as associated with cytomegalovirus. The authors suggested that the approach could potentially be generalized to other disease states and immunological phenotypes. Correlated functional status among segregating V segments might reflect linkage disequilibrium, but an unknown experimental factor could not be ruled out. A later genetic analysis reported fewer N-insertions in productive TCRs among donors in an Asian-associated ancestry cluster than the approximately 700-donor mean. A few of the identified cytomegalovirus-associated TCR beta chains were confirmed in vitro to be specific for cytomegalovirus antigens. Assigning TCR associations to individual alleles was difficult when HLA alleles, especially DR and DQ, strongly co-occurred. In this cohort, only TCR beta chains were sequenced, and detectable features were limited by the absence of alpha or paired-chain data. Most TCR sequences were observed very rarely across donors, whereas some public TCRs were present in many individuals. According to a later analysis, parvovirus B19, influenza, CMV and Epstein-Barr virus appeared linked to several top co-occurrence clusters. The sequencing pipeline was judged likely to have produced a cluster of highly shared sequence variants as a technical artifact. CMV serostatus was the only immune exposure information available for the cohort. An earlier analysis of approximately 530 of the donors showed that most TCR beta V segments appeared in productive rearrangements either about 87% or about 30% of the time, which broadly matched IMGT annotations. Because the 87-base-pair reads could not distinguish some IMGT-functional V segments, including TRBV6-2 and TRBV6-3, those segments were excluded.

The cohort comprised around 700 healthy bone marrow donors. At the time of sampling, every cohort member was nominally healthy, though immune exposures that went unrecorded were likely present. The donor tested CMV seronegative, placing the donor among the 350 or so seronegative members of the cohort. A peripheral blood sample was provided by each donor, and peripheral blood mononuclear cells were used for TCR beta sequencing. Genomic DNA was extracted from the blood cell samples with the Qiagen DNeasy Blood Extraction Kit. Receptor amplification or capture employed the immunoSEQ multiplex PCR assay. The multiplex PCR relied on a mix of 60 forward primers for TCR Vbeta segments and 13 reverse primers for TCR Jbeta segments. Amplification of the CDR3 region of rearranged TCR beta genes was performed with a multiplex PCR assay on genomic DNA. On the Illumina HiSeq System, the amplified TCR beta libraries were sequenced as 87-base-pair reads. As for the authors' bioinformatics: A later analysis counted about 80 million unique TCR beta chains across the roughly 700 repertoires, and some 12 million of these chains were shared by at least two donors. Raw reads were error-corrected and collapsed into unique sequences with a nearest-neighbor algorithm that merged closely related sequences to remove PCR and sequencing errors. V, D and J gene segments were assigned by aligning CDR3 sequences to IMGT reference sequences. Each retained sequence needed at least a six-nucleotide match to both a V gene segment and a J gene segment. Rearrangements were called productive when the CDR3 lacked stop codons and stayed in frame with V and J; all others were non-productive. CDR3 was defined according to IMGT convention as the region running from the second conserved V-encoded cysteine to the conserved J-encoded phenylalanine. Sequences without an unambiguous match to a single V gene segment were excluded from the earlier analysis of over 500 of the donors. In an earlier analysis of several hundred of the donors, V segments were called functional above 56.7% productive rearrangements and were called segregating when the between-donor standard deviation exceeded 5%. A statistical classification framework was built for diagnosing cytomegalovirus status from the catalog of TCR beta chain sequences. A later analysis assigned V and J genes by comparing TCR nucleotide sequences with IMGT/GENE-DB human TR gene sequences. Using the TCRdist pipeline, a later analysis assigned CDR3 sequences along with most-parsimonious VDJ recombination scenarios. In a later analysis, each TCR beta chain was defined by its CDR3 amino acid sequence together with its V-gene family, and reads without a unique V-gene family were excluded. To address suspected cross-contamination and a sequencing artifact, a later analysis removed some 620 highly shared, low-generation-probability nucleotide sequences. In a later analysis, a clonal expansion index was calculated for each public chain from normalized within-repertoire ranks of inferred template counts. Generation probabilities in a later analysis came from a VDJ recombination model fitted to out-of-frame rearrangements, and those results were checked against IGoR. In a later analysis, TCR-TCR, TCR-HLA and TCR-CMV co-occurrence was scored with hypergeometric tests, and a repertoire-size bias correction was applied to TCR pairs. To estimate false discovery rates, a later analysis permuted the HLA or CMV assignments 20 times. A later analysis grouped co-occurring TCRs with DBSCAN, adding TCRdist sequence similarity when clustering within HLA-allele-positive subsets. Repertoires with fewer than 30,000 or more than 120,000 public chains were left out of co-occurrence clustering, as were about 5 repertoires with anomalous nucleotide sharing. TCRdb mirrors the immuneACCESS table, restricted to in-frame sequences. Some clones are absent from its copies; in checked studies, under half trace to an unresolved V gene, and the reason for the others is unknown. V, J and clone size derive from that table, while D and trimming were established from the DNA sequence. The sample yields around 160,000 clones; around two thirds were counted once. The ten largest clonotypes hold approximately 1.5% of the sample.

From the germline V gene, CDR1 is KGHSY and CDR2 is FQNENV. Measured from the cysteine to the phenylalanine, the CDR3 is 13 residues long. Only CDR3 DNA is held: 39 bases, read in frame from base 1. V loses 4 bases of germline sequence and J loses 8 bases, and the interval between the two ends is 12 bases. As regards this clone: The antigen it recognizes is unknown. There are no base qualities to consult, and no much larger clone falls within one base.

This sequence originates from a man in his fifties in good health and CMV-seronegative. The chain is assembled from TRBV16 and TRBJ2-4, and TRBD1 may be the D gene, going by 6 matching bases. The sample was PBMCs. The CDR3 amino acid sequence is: CASSPFEGDIQYF. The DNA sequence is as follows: TGTGCCAGCAGCCCTTTTGAGGGGGACATTCAGTACTTC.